These 14 T cell receptor beta chains share one sample of origin, sequenced in a study of shared clonotypes between healthy human individuals. TCRdb's copy holds only in-frame clones and misses some; the assay was immunoSEQ multiplex PCR. Seen here are 650,000 to 750,000 clones, about two thirds observed once, and the top ten hold 1.8%. The specimen was memory CD4+ T cells sorted from blood. Subset meaning: CD45RA-negative fraction. These receptors were collected from a woman aged 25 to 45 in good health.

This clone was seen more than once but under ten times. The chain links TRBV7-3 to TRBJ2-5, with 8 bases aligning to TRBD1. The CDR3 length is 13 residues. V dropped 5 bases and J dropped 3; count of bases not matched to a gene: 2. The V gene's germline CDR1 is SGHTA and CDR2 FQGTGA. CDR3 sequence: CASSQGAEETQYF. In DNA, the CDR3 is TGTGCCAGCAGCCAGGGGGCAGAAGAGACCCAGTACTTC.

J is TRBJ2-7 and V is TRBV15, with D uncertain. The CDR3 is made up of 13 amino acids. V was pared by 0 bases and J by 3 bases, with 6 bases between. Looked up from germline, CDR1 is LNHNV and CDR2 is YYDKDF (reference sequence). The chain's CDR3 is CATSRDYGYEQYF. The CDR3 DNA follows: TGTGCCACCAGCAGAGATTACGGCTACGAGCAGTACTTC.

The chain carries TRBV28 and TRBJ2-7; 9 positions match TRBD1. The length of the CDR3 is 15 residues. CDR1 MDHEN and CDR2 SYDVKM come from the germline V gene. With 4 bases clipped from V and 0 bases from J, the junction kept 4 bases outside the gene matches. CDR3 DNA sequence: TGTGCCAGCAGTTCGGGACAGGGCCTCTCCTACGAGCAGTACTTC. Encoded protein: CASSSGQGLSYEQYF.

This clone came up a few times. This same CDR3 is encoded by further DNA sequences in the sample. The V gene is TRBV5-6, the J gene TRBJ2-5, with D maybe TRBD1 (6 bases). Trimming stripped 4 bases from V and 5 bases from J, with 12 bases between. This CDR3 is built from 13 residues. Germline CDR1 SGHDT, CDR2 YYEEEE. The CDR3 loop reads CASSHRVTETQYF. The CDR3 DNA reads TGTGCCAGCAGCCACAGGGTAACGGAGACCCAGTACTTC.

The J gene is TRBJ2-3, the V gene TRBV11-2; 9 nucleotides agree with TRBD2. V dropped 1 base and J dropped 5; count of bases not matched to a gene: 7. Germline V lookup: CDR1 SGHAT, CDR2 FQNNGV. The CDR3 loop spans 16 amino acids. The CDR3 nucleotides read TGTGCCAGCAGCTTAGGGAATAGCGGGAGTATAGATACGCAGTATTTT. Its translation: CASSLGNSGSIDTQYF.

The CDR3 here is CASSLAGPNTNTEAFF. The DNA of the CDR3 is TGCGCCAGCAGCTTGGCAGGGCCAAACACGAACACTGAAGCTTTCTTT. J is TRBJ1-1 and V is TRBV5-1, with D maybe TRBD1 (5 bases). The V end lost 0 bases, the J end lost 1 base, and 13 bases lay between the germline ends. Germline V gene data show CDR1 as SGHRS and CDR2 as YFSETQ. The CDR3 length is 16 residues.

This clone has more than one count but fewer than ten. V usage is TRBV21-1 and J usage is TRBJ2-7; the table assigns TRBD1, which was not confirmed against the DNA. TRBV21-1 is recorded as a pseudogene. CDR3 length: 15 amino acids. Written as DNA, the CDR3 is TGTGCCAGCAGCAATCGTTCGAGGGGGCCCTACGAGCAGTACTTC. It translates to CASSNRSRGPYEQYF.

Of note for this clone: This sample includes further DNA sequences coding for the same CDR3. The chain employs TRBV5-4 and TRBJ2-3; unclear D gene. Trimming pared 2 bases from V and 4 bases from J, leaving 5 bases between. This CDR3 spans 12 amino acids. From germline, CDR1 is SGHNT and CDR2 YYREEE (reference sequence). CDR3 nucleotide sequence: TGTGCCAGCAGCTTAAGGGCAGATACGCAGTATTTT. This gives the protein CASSLRADTQYF. The complete variable domain, with remaining parts taken from reference TRBV5-4 and TRBJ2-3, reads ETGVTQSPTHLIKTRGQQVTLRCSSQSGHNTVSWYQQALGQGPQFIFQYYREEENGRGNFPPRFSGLQFPNYSSELNVNALELDDSALYLCASSLRADTQYFGPGTRLTVL.

This chain links TRBV19 with TRBJ1-4; 8 bases map to TRBD1. Germline loops: CDR1 LNHDA, CDR2 SQIVND (reference sequence). V lost 4 bases and J lost 6; bases outside the gene matches: 7. The CDR3 length is 15 residues. The CDR3 spells CASSRTTGVDEKLFF. The CDR3 coding sequence is TGTGCCAGTAGTAGAACGACAGGGGTCGATGAAAAACTGTTTTTT.

This rearrangement joins TRBV18 to TRBJ2-3, with TRBD2 identical over 7 bases. The CDR3 sequence is 19 residues long. V shed 3 bases and J 5 bases; nucleotides not matched to a gene: 20. In germline, CDR1 is KGHSH, CDR2 LQKENI. The CDR3 DNA is TGTGCCAGCTCACCGGGGAGGGGATCCAGGGAGCCTCAAGGAGATACGCAGTATTTT. Translation: CASSPGRGSREPQGDTQYF.

The rearrangement links TRBV30 to TRBJ2-3; 10 positions agree with TRBD2. Germline V gene sequence: CDR1 GTSNPN, CDR2 SVGIG (reference sequence). The CDR3 length is 15 residues. J lost 10 bases, V lost 0 bases, and 10 bases had no gene match. This chain's CDR3 is CAWSVGLAGVGAQYF. In DNA, the CDR3 is TGTGCCTGGAGTGTGGGTCTAGCGGGAGTCGGTGCGCAGTATTTT.

This clone was detected only a few times. The genes are TRBV28 and TRBJ2-1, with no clear D. Germline V gene data show CDR1 as MDHEN and CDR2 as SYDVKM. V lost 6 bases and J lost 1, with 7 bases in between. This CDR3 comprises 13 residues. The CDR3 is CASSRLSYNEQFF. CDR3 coding DNA: TGTGCCAGCAGCAGGTTGTCCTACAATGAGCAGTTCTTC.

The chain has TRBV7-8 and TRBJ1-5, with D tentatively TRBD1 (5 bases). Per the germline V gene, CDR1 is SGHVS and CDR2 is FQNEAQ. V was clipped by 1 base and J by 7 bases, with 14 bases between them. The CDR3 contains 15 residues. CDR3 amino acids: CASSLGGRIGQPQHF. CDR3 bases: TGTGCCAGCAGCTTAGGGGGGAGGATAGGACAGCCCCAGCATTTT.

The CDR3 is CASRIDFYTGELFF. CDR3 DNA: TGTGCCAGTAGAATCGACTTTTACACCGGGGAGCTGTTTTTT. The chain links TRBV19 to TRBJ2-2; no firm D call. Trimming left V 6 bases short and J 3 bases short, with 11 bases between. There are 14 residues in the CDR3. The germline V gene encodes CDR1 LNHDA and CDR2 SQIVND (reference sequence). Based on the CDR3 plus reference TRBV19 and TRBJ2-2, the full variable domain is DGGITQSPKYLFRKEGQNVTLSCEQNLNHDAMYWYRQDPGQGLRLIYYSQIVNDFQKGDIAEGYSVSREKKESFPLTVTSAQKNPTAFYLCASRIDFYTGELFFGEGSRLTVL.